This T cell receptor (beta chain) was found in a study of T-cell memory formation after mild COVID-19. Study-wide findings and caveats: Pre-infection memory already had some responding clones, implying cross-reactive memory joined.

Between the trimmed V and J ends, which lost 0 bases and 6 bases, there was a span of 13 bases. This CDR3 spans 14 amino acids. Germline loops: CDR1 SGDLS, CDR2 YYNGEE. On this clonotype itself: The antigen is undetermined.

MiXCR, applied by TCRdb to the 5' RACE reads, yields one record per CDR3 protein. This table holds 150,000 to 200,000 distinct CDR3 sequences, 20% to 25% found once. This chain connects TRBV9 to TRBJ2-7, with D tentatively TRBD2 (7 bases). The TCR was taken from an adult woman who had mild COVID-19 (a few samples of this study predate the infection). Cell type and time point are not known. Sequencing was done on a sample of PBMCs or a T cell subset sorted from them (not recorded which). Here the CDR3 reads CASSVGGGGGEQYF. In DNA form, the CDR3 reads TGTGCCAGCAGCGTAGGCGGGGGCGGTGGCGAGCAGTACTTC. The whole variable domain, remainder taken from reference TRBV9 and TRBJ2-7, is DSGVTQTPKHLITATGQRVTLRCSPRSGDLSVYWYQQSLDQGLQFLIQYYNGEERAKGNILERFSAQQFPDLHSELNLSSLELGDSALYFCASSVGGGGGEQYFGPGTRLTVT.